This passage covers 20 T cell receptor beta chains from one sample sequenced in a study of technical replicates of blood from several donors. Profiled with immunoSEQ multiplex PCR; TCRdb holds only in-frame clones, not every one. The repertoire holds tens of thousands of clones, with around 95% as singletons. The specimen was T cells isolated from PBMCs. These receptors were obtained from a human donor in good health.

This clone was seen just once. CDR3 nucleotides: TGCGCCAGCTGCCCAGCGGGAGAAATGTGGAATGAGCAGTTCTTC. Its protein product is CASCPAGEMWNEQFF. V gene TRBV5-1 combines with J gene TRBJ2-1; 8 nucleotides align to TRBD2. V shed 7 bases and J 7 bases; nucleotides not matched to a gene: 13. This CDR3 region has 15 residues. In germline, CDR1 is SGHRS, CDR2 YFSETQ.

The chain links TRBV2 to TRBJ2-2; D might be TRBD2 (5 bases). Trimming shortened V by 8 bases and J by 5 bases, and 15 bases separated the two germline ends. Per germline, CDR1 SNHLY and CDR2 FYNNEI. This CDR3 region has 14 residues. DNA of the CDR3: TGTGCCAGCGATTATAGCGTTAGGACCGGGGAGCTGTTTTTT. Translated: CASDYSVRTGELFF.

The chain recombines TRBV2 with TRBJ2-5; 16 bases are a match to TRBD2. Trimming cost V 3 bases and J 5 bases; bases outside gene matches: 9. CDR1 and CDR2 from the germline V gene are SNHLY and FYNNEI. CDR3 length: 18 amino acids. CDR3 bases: TGTGCCAGCAGTGACACGGGACTAGCGGGAGGGCACGGGGAGACCCAGTACTTC. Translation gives CASSDTGLAGGHGETQYF.

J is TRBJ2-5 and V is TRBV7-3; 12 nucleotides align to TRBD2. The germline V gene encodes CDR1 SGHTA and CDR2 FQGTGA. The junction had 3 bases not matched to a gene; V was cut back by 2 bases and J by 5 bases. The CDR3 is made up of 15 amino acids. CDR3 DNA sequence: TGTGCCAGCAGCTTAGGACTAGCGGGAAGCGAGACCCAGTACTTC. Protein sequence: CASSLGLAGSETQYF. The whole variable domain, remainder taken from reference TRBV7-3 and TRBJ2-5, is GAGVSQTPSNKVTEKGKYVELRCDPISGHTALYWYRQSLGQGPEFLIYFQGTGAADDSGLPNDRFFAVRPEGSVSTLKIQRTERGDSAVYLCASSLGLAGSETQYFGPGTRLLVL.

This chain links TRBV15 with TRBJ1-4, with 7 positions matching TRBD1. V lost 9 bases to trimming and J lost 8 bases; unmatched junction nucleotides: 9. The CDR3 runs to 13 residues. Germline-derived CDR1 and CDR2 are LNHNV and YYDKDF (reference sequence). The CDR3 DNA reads TGTGCCACAAAAACAGGGGACATCGAAAAACTGTTTTTT. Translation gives CATKTGDIEKLFF.

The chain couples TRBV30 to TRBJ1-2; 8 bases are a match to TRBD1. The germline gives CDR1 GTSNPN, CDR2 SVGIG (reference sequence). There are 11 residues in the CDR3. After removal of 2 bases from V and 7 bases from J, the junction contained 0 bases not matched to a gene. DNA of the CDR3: TGTGCCTGGAGTACAGGGGGTGGCTACACCTTC. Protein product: CAWSTGGGYTF.

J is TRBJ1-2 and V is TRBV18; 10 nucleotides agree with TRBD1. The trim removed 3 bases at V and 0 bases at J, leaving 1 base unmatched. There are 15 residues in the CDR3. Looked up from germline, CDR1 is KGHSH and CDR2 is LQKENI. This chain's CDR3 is CASSPGQGANYGYTF. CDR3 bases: TGTGCCAGCTCACCTGGACAGGGGGCTAACTATGGCTACACCTTC.

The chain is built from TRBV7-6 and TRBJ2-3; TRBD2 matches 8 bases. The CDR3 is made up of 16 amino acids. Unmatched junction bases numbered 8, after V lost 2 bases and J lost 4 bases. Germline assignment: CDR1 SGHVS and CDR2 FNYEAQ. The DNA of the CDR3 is TGTGCCAGCAGCTTAACCGAGCGGGAGTTGCCAGATACGCAGTATTTT. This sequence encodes CASSLTERELPDTQYF.

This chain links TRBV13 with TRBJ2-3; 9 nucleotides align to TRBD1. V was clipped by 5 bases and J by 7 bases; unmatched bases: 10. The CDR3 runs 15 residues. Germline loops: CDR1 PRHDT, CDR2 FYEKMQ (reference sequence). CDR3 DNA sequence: TGTGCCAGCAGCCACCGGGACAGGGATATGTATACGCAGTATTTT. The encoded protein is CASSHRDRDMYTQYF.

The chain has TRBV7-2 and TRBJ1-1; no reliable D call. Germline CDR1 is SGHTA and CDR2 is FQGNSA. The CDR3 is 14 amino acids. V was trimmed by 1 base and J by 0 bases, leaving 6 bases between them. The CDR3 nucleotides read TGTGCCAGCAGCTTAGTTACAATGAACACTGAAGCTTTCTTT. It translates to CASSLVTMNTEAFF.

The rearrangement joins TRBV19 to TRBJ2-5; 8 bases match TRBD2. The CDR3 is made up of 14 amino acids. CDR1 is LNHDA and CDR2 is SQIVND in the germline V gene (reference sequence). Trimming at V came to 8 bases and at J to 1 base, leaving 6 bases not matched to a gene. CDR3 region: CASAGGRTQETQYF. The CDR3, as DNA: TGTGCCAGTGCTGGCGGGAGGACCCAAGAGACCCAGTACTTC.

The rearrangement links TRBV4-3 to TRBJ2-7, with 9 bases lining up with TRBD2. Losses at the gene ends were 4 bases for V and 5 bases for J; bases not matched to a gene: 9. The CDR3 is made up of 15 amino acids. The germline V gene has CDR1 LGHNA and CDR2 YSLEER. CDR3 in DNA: TGCGCCAGCAGCCCCTTTAGCGGGAGTGGCGACGAGCAGTACTTC. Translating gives CASSPFSGSGDEQYF.

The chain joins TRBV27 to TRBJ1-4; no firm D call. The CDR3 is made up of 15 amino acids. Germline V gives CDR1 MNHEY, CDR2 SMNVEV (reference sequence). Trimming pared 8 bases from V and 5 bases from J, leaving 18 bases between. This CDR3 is CASRLRWEINEKLFF. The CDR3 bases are TGTGCCAGCCGACTCAGATGGGAGATAAATGAAAAACTGTTTTTT.

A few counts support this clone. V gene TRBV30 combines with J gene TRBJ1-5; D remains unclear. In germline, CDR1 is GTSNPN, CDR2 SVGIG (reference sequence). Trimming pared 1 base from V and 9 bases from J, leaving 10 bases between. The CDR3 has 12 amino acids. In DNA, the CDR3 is TGTGCCTGGAGTGATCAGACGGGGCCCCAGCATTTT. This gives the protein CAWSDQTGPQHF.

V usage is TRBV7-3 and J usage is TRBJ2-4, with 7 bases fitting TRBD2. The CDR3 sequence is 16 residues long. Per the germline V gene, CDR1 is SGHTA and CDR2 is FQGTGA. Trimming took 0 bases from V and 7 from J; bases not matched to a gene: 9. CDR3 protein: CASSLTGGGLLNIQYF. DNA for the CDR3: TGTGCCAGCAGCTTAACTGGGGGGGGTTTGTTGAACATTCAGTACTTC.

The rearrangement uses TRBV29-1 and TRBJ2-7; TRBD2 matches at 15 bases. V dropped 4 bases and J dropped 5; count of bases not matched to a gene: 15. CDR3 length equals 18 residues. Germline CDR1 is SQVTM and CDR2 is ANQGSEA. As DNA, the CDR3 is TGCAGCGTTGGAAGTAGGGGGACTAGCGGGAGGAGAGATAACGAGCAGTACTTC. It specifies CSVGSRGTSGRRDNEQYF.

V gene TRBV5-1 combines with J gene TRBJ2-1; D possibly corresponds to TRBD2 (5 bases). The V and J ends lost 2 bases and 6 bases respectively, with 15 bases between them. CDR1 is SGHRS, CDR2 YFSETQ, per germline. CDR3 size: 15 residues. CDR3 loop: CASSLMGSSGNEQFF. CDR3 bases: TGCGCCAGCAGCTTAATGGGGAGTTCCGGCAATGAGCAGTTCTTC.

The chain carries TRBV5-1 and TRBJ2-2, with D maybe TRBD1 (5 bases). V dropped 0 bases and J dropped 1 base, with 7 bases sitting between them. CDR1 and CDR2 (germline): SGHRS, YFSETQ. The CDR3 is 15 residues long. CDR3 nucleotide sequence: TGCGCCAGCAGCTTGGACAGGATGAACACCGGGGAGCTGTTTTTT. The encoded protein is CASSLDRMNTGELFF.

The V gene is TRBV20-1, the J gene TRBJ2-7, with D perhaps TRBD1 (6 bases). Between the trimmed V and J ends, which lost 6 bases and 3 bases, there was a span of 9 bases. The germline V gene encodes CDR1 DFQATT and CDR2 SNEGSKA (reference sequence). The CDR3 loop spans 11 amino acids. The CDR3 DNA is TGCAGTGCGTCGGACAGCTACGAGCAGTACTTC. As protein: CSASDSYEQYF.

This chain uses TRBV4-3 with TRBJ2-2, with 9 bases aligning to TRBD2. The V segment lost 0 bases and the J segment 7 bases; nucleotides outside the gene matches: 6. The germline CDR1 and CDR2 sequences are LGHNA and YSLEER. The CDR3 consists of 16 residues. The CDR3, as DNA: TGCGCCAGCAGCCAAGACAGCGGGAGGAGTAGCGGGGAGCTGTTTTTT. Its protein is CASSQDSGRSSGELFF.